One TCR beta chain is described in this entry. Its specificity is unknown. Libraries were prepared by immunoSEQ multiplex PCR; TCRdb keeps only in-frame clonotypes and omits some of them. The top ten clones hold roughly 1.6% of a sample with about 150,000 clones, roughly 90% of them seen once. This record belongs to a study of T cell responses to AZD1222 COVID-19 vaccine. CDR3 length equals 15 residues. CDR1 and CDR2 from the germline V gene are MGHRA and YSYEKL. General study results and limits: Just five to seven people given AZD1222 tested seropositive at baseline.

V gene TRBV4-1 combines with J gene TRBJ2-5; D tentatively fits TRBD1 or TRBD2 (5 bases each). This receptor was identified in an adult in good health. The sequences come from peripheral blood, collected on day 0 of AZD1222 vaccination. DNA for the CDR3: TGCCCCCGCCGCCGGAGGCAGGGTAGGGGCGAGACCCAGTACTTC. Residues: CPRRRRQGRGETQYF.